This T cell receptor beta chain was captured in a study of long-term antiretroviral therapy in people with HIV. The assay, immunoSEQ v3.0, was run at survey level. The method was immunoSEQ multiplex PCR; TCRdb's version includes in-frame clones alone and lacks a portion of them. The sample has some 21,000 clones, around 82% seen once. Study observations and caveats: Compared with controls, HIV repertoires showed narrower CDR3 length ranges. No data on ART adherence, viral resistance or therapy changes. After ART, diversity increased yet remained lower than transplant donor controls.

Germline V gene sequence: CDR1 SGHTA, CDR2 FQGNSA. Trimming took off 4 bases at V and 0 bases at J, with 0 bases between the two ends. This CDR3 is 12 amino acids long. Details on this clone: Its antigen is as yet unknown.

This sequence joins TRBV7-2 and TRBJ2-2, with D hard to call. The receptor was isolated from a man aged 45-65 years with HIV. Sequencing was performed on unsorted PBMCs, taken at the start of antiretroviral therapy. The CDR3 DNA reads as TGTGCCAGCAGCTCGAACACCGGGGAGCTGTTTTTT. Its translation: CASSSNTGELFF.